The entry below gives a single T cell receptor (beta chain) sequence along with its context. Its specificity is not known. CDR3 length: 14 amino acids. Per the germline V gene, CDR1 is SGHRS and CDR2 is YFSETQ. Trimming took off 4 bases at V and 4 bases at J, with 14 bases between the two ends. This record comes from a study of chemoradiotherapy in HPV16-positive cancers. Study conclusions and caveats: Candidate HPV-specific clones and E7-related TCR motifs grew in tumor during treatment.

Samples were taken several times over chemoradiotherapy. Method: immunoSEQ multiplex PCR; TCRdb's copy keeps in-frame clones and lacks some. The data contain some 24,000 clones, around 94% of them seen just once; the ten biggest clones take up over 2.5%. Sample collection was performed from a patient who underwent chemoradiotherapy. The source is a human donor with HPV-associated anogenital cancer. The gene calls are TRBV5-1 and TRBJ1-2, with a possible D match to TRBD1 (5 bases). CDR3 residues: CASSTSGTAYGYTF. The CDR3 nucleotides are TGCGCCAGCAGCACATCCGGGACGGCCTATGGCTACACCTTC. Drawing the rest from reference TRBV5-1 and TRBJ1-2, the complete variable domain is KAGVTQTPRYLIKTRGQQVTLSCSPISGHRSVSWYQQTPGQGLQFLFEYFSETQRNKGNFPGRFSGRQFSNSRSEMNVSTLELGDSALYLCASSTSGTAYGYTFGSGTRLTVV.